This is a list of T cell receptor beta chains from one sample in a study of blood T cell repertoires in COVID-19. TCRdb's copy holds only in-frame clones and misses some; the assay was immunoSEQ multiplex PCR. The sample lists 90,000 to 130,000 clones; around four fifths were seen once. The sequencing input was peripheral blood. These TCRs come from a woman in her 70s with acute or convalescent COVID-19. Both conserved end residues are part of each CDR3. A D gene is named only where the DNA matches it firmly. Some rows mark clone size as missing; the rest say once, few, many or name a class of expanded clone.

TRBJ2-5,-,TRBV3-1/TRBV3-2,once,TGTGCCAGCAGCCAAGACGCTTCGGGGGAAGAGACCCAGTACTTC,CASSQDASGEETQYF
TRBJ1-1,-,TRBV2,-,TGTGCCAGCCTGTTTTCAGGGCAGTTAACTGAAGCTTTCTTT,CASLFSGQLTEAFF
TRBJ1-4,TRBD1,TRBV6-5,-,TGTGCCAGCAGCTCCGGGACAGGGTTCGCAAAACTGTTTTTT,CASSSGTGFAKLFF
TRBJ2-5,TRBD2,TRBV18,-,TGTGCCAGCTCACCAAGCGGGGGAGAAGAGACCCAGTACTTC,CASSPSGGEETQYF
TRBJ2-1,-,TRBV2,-,TGTGCCAGCAGTGTGGGCGGGGCCCCCGGGGATGAGCAGTTCTTC,CASSVGGAPGDEQFF
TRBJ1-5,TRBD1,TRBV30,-,TGTGCCTGGAGGCCCGGGACAGGGGGCGATCAGCCCCAGCATTTT,CAWRPGTGGDQPQHF
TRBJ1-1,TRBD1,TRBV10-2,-,TGCGCCAGCAGTGTCAGGGGACAGGGAAGATTAAACACTGAAGCTTTCTTT,CASSVRGQGRLNTEAFF
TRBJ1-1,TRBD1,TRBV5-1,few,TGCGCCAGCAGCTTGGGGACAGGGATTAGGAACACTGAAGCTTTCTTT,CASSLGTGIRNTEAFF
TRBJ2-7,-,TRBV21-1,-,TGTGCCAGCAGCAAGGCCTGGAGGGAGCAGTACTTC,CASSKAWREQYF
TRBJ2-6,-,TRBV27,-,TGTGCCAGCAGTTTAGGGCAGTCGGCCAACGTCCTGACTTTC,CASSLGQSANVLTF
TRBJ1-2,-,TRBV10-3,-,TGTGCCATCAGTCGGCAGGGAAACTATGGCTACACCTTC,CAISRQGNYGYTF
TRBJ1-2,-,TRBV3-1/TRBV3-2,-,TGTGCCAGCAGCCAAGATAACGGGAGTGGCTACACCTTC,CASSQDNGSGYTF
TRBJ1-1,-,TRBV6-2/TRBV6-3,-,TGTGCCAGCAGTTGGGGCAGCATGAACACTGAAGCTTTCTTT,CASSWGSMNTEAFF
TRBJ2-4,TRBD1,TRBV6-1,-,TGTGCCAGCAGTGAAGCCTCCGGGACAGGATTTCTAACCAAAAACATTCAGTACTTC,CASSEASGTGFLTKNIQYF
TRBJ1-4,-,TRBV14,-,TGTGCCAGCAGCCAAGATCGCATAGGGGGTAATGAAAAACTGTTTTTT,CASSQDRIGGNEKLFF
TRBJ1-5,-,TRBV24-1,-,TGTGCCACCAGTCGGTCTAGCAATCAGCCCCAGCATTTT,CATSRSSNQPQHF
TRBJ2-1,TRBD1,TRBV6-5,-,TGTGCCAGCAGGCAGGGACAGTACAATGAGCAGTTCTTC,CASRQGQYNEQFF
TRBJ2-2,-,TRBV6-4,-,TGTGCCAGCAGTGACTCGGCAGGGAACACCGGGGAGCTGTTTTTT,CASSDSAGNTGELFF
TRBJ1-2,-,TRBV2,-,TGTGCCAGCAGTGAACTCCAGGGTAACGGCTACACCTTC,CASSELQGNGYTF
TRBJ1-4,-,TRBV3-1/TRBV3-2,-,TGTGCCAGCAGCCTAAACACAGGACGTGAGCCCAAAAAACTGTTTTTT,CASSLNTGREPKKLFF
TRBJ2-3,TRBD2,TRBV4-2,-,TGTGCCAGCAGCCAAGATGTAGCGGGGAGCACAGATACGCAGTATTTT,CASSQDVAGSTDTQYF
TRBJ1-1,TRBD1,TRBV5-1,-,TGCGCCAGCAGATTCCGGGACAGGGTGACTGAAGCTTTCTTT,CASRFRDRVTEAFF
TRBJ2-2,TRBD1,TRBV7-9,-,TGTGCCAGCAGCTCCCCGGACAGGGGAAGGACCGGGGAGCTGTTTTTT,CASSSPDRGRTGELFF
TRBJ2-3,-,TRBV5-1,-,TGCGCCAGCAGCTTGGCTCTAGCGAGCGCAGATACGCAGTATTTT,CASSLALASADTQYF
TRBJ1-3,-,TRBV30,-,TGTGCCTGTACCCGGGACTCTGGAAACACCATATATTTT,CACTRDSGNTIYF
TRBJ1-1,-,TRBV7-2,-,TGTGCCAGCAGCTTCACAGTTAACACTGAAGCTTTCTTT,CASSFTVNTEAFF
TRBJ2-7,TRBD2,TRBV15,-,TGTGCCACCAGCAGTGGACTAGCGGGGGGGGGCGAGCAGTACTTC,CATSSGLAGGGEQYF
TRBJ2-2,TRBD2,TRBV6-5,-,TGTGCCAGCAGTTCCCCCGGGACTAGGGGGGAGCTGTTTTTT,CASSSPGTRGELFF
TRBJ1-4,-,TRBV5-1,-,TGCGCCAGCAGCTTGGCGGGGGTTAATGAAAAACTGTTTTTT,CASSLAGVNEKLFF
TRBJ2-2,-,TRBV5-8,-,TGTGCCAGCAGCTTGGTTCCCCTAGAAAACACCGGGGAGCTGTTTTTT,CASSLVPLENTGELFF
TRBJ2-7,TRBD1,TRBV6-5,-,TGTGCCAGCAGGCAGGGGGCGTCCTACGAGCAGTACTTC,CASRQGASYEQYF
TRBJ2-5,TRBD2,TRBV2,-,TGTGCCAGCGCATGGGGGGGTCGGTCGGAGACCCAGTACTTC,CASAWGGRSETQYF
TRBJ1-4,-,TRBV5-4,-,TGTGCCAGCAGCCCAGACCTAGAGGGTGAAAAACTGTTTTTT,CASSPDLEGEKLFF
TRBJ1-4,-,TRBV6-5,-,TGTGCCAGCAAGTCGCGGGAGAGAGATGAAAAACTGTTTTTT,CASKSRERDEKLFF
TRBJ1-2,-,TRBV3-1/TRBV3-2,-,TGTGCCAGCAGCCAACCCGGGGGGGTCTATGGCTACACCTTC,CASSQPGGVYGYTF
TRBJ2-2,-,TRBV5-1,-,TGCGCCAGCAGCTTGAGGGGACGGGGGGCGACCGGGGAGCTGTTTTTT,CASSLRGRGATGELFF
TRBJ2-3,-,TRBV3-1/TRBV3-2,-,TGTGCCAGCAGCCAAGATGTAGGCACAGATACGCAGTATTTT,CASSQDVGTDTQYF
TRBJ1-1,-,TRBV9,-,TGTGCCAGCAGCTACAGGGAAGGGGGCACTGAAGCTTTCTTT,CASSYREGGTEAFF
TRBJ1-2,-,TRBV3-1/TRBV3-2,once,TGTGCCAGCAGCCAAGATGACGCCAGCGCTAACTATGGCTACACCTTC,CASSQDDASANYGYTF
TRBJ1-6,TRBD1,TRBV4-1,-,TGCGCCAGCAGCCGAGGACAGGGGAGTAATTCACCCCTCCACTTT,CASSRGQGSNSPLHF
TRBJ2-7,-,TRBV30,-,TGTGCCTGGAGTGTGAACACCTTAAACGAGCAGTACTTC,CAWSVNTLNEQYF
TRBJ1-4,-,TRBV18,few,TGTGCCAGCTCACCGTTACCTCGGGGGTCTAATGAAAAACTGTTTTTT,CASSPLPRGSNEKLFF